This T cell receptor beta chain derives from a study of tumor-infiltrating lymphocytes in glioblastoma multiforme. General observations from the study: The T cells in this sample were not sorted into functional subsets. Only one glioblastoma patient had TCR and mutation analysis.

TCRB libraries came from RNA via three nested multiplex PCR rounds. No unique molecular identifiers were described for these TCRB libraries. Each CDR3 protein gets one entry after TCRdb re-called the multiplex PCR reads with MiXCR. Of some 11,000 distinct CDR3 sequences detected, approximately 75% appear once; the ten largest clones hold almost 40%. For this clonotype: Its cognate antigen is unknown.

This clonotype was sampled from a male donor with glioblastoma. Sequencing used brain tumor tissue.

As DNA, the CDR3 is TGCAGTGCTAGAGTAGCCGGGACAGGGGATGTACCCCTCCACTTT. Amino acids: CSARVAGTGDVPLHF. This rearrangement joins TRBV20-1 to TRBJ1-6, with 10 bases that match TRBD1. With 1 base clipped from V and 12 bases from J, the junction kept 9 bases outside the gene matches. Germline CDR1 is DFQATT and CDR2 is SNEGSKA (reference sequence). The CDR3 sequence is 15 residues long.